These T cell receptor beta chains were read from a single sample in a study of human T cells and chemical hapten exposure. TCRdb recomputed calls from the RACE reads with MiXCR, one row per CDR3 protein. The sample consists of 75,000 to 95,000 distinct CDR3 sequences, approximately 10% of them appearing once. The sequencing here drew on whole blood, taken in connection with sensitization to the hapten diphenylcyclopropenone (DPC). The origin of the receptors is a man in his forties with alopecia areata. Some clones in this sample may be carry-over from other donors' samples. The CDR3 runs from the conserved cysteine through the conserved F or W. The D gene is left open where the match is weak. The size of a clone is reported for some rows only, either as once, few or many, or as a class for expanded clones.

TRBV7-2	-	TRBJ1-5	many	CASSLDYTSNQPQHF	TGTGCCAGCAGCTTAGATTACACAAGCAATCAGCCCCAGCATTTT
TRBV7-2	TRBD2	TRBJ2-5	few	CASSLRRETRGETQYF	TGTGCCAGCAGCTTACGGCGGGAGACCCGGGGAGAGACCCAGTACTTC
TRBV6-5	TRBD1	TRBJ2-4	-	CASSSRTGQNIQYF	TGTGCCAGCAGTTCCCGGACAGGGCAAAACATTCAGTACTTC
TRBV4-2	TRBD2	TRBJ2-7	few	CASSQELAGAYEQYF	TGTGCCAGCAGCCAAGAACTAGCGGGGGCGTACGAGCAGTACTTC
TRBV7-9	TRBD1	TRBJ2-7	-	CASSLRDILDREDEQYF	TGTGCCAGCAGCTTACGAGACATTCTGGACAGGGAAGACGAGCAGTACTTC
TRBV20-1	-	TRBJ2-1	-	CSARYLHNEQFF	TGCAGTGCTAGATACTTACACAATGAGCAGTTCTTC
TRBV7-2	-	TRBJ1-6	few	CASSPRTANNSPLHF	TGTGCCAGCAGCCCCCGGACAGCGAACAATTCACCCCTCCACTTT
TRBV7-7	TRBD2	TRBJ2-1	few	CASSLGTSGSSPYNEQFF	TGTGCTAGCAGCTTAGGGACTAGCGGGAGTAGCCCCTACAATGAGCAGTTCTTC
TRBV7-2	TRBD2	TRBJ2-7	-	CASSFGTSGGYEQYF	TGTGCCAGCAGCTTCGGGACTAGCGGGGGCTACGAGCAGTACTTC
TRBV10-3	-	TRBJ2-3	many	CAACKDYTDTQYF	TGTGCCGCTTGTAAAGACTACACAGATACGCAGTATTTT
TRBV5-1	TRBD1	TRBJ2-2	few	CASSFRGIDTGELFF	TGCGCCAGCAGCTTCAGGGGGATCGACACCGGGGAGCTGTTTTTT
TRBV4-3	TRBD2	TRBJ2-1	-	CASREAASGTVPEFF	TGCGCCAGCCGCGAGGCCGCTAGCGGGACCGTTCCGGAGTTCTTC
TRBV25-1	-	TRBJ1-2	many	CASREGYGYTF	TGTGCCAGCAGGGAGGGCTATGGCTACACCTTC
TRBV6-2/TRBV6-3	TRBD1	TRBJ2-7	-	CASNGQGAREQYF	TGTGCCAGCAACGGACAGGGGGCACGCGAGCAGTACTTC
TRBV12-3/TRBV12-4	-	TRBJ2-7	few	CASSPQLNSHYEQYF	TGTGCCAGCAGCCCCCAACTTAATAGTCACTACGAGCAGTACTTC
TRBV6-6	-	TRBJ2-1	-	CASSYERLEWGEQFF	TGTGCCAGCAGTTACGAACGACTAGAATGGGGTGAGCAGTTCTTC
TRBV28	-	TRBJ1-1	many	CASSFGPPGTEAFF	TGTGCCAGCAGTTTTGGTCCCCCGGGCACTGAAGCTTTCTTT
TRBV20-1	-	TRBJ2-7	-	CSASPLVRGHEQYF	TGCAGTGCTAGTCCCCTAGTCAGGGGCCACGAGCAGTACTTC
TRBV27	-	TRBJ1-6	many	CASSFWGRNSPLHF	TGTGCCAGCAGTTTCTGGGGTAGGAATTCACCCCTCCACTTT
TRBV9	-	TRBJ2-1	few	CASSPGLGAVIVSYNEQFF	TGTGCCAGCAGCCCGGGGCTGGGAGCGGTAATAGTCTCCTACAATGAGCAGTTCTTC
TRBV6-5	-	TRBJ2-7	few	CASSPLQSPSLSYEQYF	TGTGCCAGCAGCCCCCTTCAAAGCCCCAGTCTCTCCTACGAGCAGTACTTC
TRBV4-3	-	TRBJ2-1	few	CASSHGLHNEQFF	TGCGCCAGCAGCCATGGACTTCACAATGAGCAGTTCTTC
TRBV19	-	TRBJ1-1	many	CASRTGQSGMNTEAFF	TGTGCCAGTAGAACGGGCCAATCAGGAATGAACACTGAAGCTTTCTTT
TRBV20-1	TRBD2	TRBJ2-7	few	CSALTSGNSYEQYF	TGCAGTGCTTTGACTAGCGGGAACTCCTACGAGCAGTACTTC
TRBV7-9	TRBD2	TRBJ2-1	-	CASSSGTSGYNEQFF	TGTGCCAGCAGCTCCGGGACTAGCGGGTACAATGAGCAGTTCTTC
TRBV12-3/TRBV12-4	-	TRBJ2-1	few	CASTPGASSYNEQFF	TGTGCCAGCACCCCGGGGGCTAGCTCCTACAATGAGCAGTTCTTC
TRBV7-2	TRBD2	TRBJ2-5	few	CASSISGRAGETQYF	TGTGCCAGCAGCATAAGCGGGAGGGCTGGGGAGACCCAGTACTTC